This is a list of T cell receptor beta chains from one sample in a study of radiation and T cells in renal cell carcinoma. TCRdb keeps only in-frame clones here, not all; method: immunoSEQ multiplex PCR. This repertoire shows tens of thousands of clones, approximately 80% found once; its top ten account for more than 5.5%. The source was blood, collected from a patient whose treatment included radiotherapy and nephrectomy. Receptor source: a man aged 55-75 years with renal cell carcinoma. Each CDR3 is given with its conserved first and last residue. D genes are given only for firm matches. Only part of the rows carry a size: once, few, many, or a class if the clone is expanded.

j_call d_call clone_size v_call cdr3_aa cdr3_nt
TRBJ1-1 . medium-sized TRBV5-1 CASSLVPSNTEAFF TGCGCCAGCAGCTTGGTTCCGTCGAACACTGAAGCTTTCTTT
TRBJ2-1 . . TRBV7-9 CASSPEDRYYNEQFF TGTGCCAGCAGCCCGGAGGACAGATACTACAATGAGCAGTTCTTC
TRBJ2-3 . once TRBV7-9 CASGIGGPVHTQYF TGTGCCAGCGGGATAGGGGGGCCAGTGCATACGCAGTATTTT
TRBJ2-1 TRBD2 . TRBV29-1 CSVLAASYNEQFF TGCAGCGTGCTAGCGGCCTCCTACAATGAGCAGTTCTTC
TRBJ2-2 . . TRBV19 CASSYSPFANTGELFF TGTGCCAGTAGTTACTCGCCGTTCGCGAACACCGGGGAGCTGTTTTTT
TRBJ2-7 . . TRBV10-3 CAISDIDSYEQYF TGTGCCATCAGTGATATAGACTCCTACGAGCAGTACTTC
TRBJ1-2 . . TRBV25-1 CASSEQGTGRYGYTF TGTGCCAGCAGTGAGCAGGGTACAGGACGCTATGGCTACACCTTC
TRBJ2-2 . . TRBV30 CAWKLPGTTNTGELFF TGTGCCTGGAAACTTCCCGGGACAACCAACACCGGGGAGCTGTTTTTT
TRBJ2-1 . . TRBV7-9 CASSLAGTTHEQFF TGTGCCAGCAGCTTAGCAGGGACGACCCATGAGCAGTTCTTC
TRBJ2-3 TRBD2 . TRBV27 CASSLSWLAADTQYF TGTGCCAGCAGTTTATCGTGGCTAGCGGCAGATACGCAGTATTTT
TRBJ2-7 TRBD2 . TRBV28 CASSSSGRSGRSWEQYF TGTGCCAGCAGCTCCTCGGGGCGGAGCGGGAGATCGTGGGAGCAGTACTTC
TRBJ2-2 . . TRBV19 CASSREQGTGELFF TGTGCCAGTAGCCGGGAGCAAGGCACCGGGGAGCTGTTTTTT
TRBJ2-7 TRBD1 . TRBV6-1 CASRDRDRGHYEQYF TGTGCCAGCAGGGATAGGGACAGAGGGCACTACGAGCAGTACTTC
TRBJ2-7 . . TRBV25-1 CASSPRVGWEQYF TGTGCCAGCAGCCCCAGGGTGGGGTGGGAGCAGTACTTC
TRBJ2-3 . . TRBV10-3 CATRTPRGPDTQYF TGTGCCACCAGGACTCCCCGGGGGCCAGATACGCAGTATTTT
TRBJ2-3 . . TRBV18 CASSPLHPGEGSWTDTQYF TGTGCCAGCTCACCACTACACCCGGGAGAAGGCTCATGGACAGATACGCAGTATTTT
TRBJ2-1 TRBD2 . TRBV7-2 CASSLGLRGGVQFF TGTGCCAGCAGCTTAGGGCTCCGCGGGGGTGTACAGTTCTTC
TRBJ1-4 TRBD1 . TRBV2 CASSEPGQGGEKLFF TGTGCCAGCAGTGAACCGGGACAGGGCGGTGAAAAACTGTTTTTT
TRBJ2-3 . . TRBV6-6 CASRGRGGTSTDTQYF TGTGCCAGCAGGGGCCGAGGGGGGACTAGCACAGATACGCAGTATTTT
TRBJ2-6 . . TRBV18 CASSPSLAGTSGANVLTF TGTGCCAGCTCACCATCACTAGCCGGAACCTCTGGGGCCAACGTCCTGACTTTC
TRBJ1-2 . . TRBV5-1 CASSPDTGGYNYGYTF TGCGCCAGCAGCCCGGACACTGGCGGGTATAACTATGGCTACACCTTC
TRBJ2-4 . . TRBV7-2 CASSPGGTPGGKNIQYF TGTGCCAGCAGCCCAGGGGGGACGCCTGGCGGGAAAAACATTCAGTACTTC
TRBJ2-1 TRBD2 . TRBV5-6 CASSFPTSGRSHEQFF TGTGCCAGCAGCTTCCCGACTAGCGGGAGGTCGCATGAGCAGTTCTTC
TRBJ1-4 . . TRBV2 CASSDQGANEKLFF TGTGCCAGCAGTGACCAGGGAGCTAATGAAAAACTGTTTTTT
TRBJ2-7 TRBD2 . TRBV28 CASSPGLAGTYEQYF TGTGCCAGCAGTCCCGGACTAGCGGGGACCTACGAGCAGTACTTC
TRBJ2-3 TRBD2 . TRBV10-2 CASSEGSGRSTDTQYF TGCGCCAGCAGTGAGGGTAGCGGGAGAAGCACAGATACGCAGTATTTT
TRBJ2-4 . . TRBV21-1 CASSSQDSLAKNIQYF TGTGCCAGCAGCTCTCAGGACAGCCTAGCCAAAAACATTCAGTACTTC
TRBJ2-7 TRBD2 . TRBV6-1 CASSPPWDYYEQYF TGTGCCAGCAGTCCCCCCTGGGACTACTACGAGCAGTACTTC
TRBJ2-6 . . TRBV5-5 CASSLGGSGANVLTF TGTGCCAGCAGCTTGGGGGGTTCCGGGGCCAACGTCCTGACTTTC
TRBJ1-2 . once TRBV2 CASSENRPTGGYTF TGTGCCAGCAGTGAGAACAGGCCTACGGGTGGCTACACCTTC